This passage covers 26 T cell receptor beta chains from one sample sequenced in a study of T cells in Graves' hyperthyroidism and ophthalmopathy. Amplification targeted TCR beta CDR3 regions from RNA transcripts. The TCR CDR3 was amplified in a first-round RT-PCR using the HTBI primer set. TCRdb analysed the multiplex PCR reads with MiXCR anew, one entry per CDR3 protein. The table records 470,000 or so distinct CDR3 sequences, under 25% of them present only once. The sample consisted of blood. The receptor set was obtained from a man between 18 and 29 years old with Graves' hyperthyroidism.

This clonotype was counted many times. This rearrangement joins TRBV7-8 to TRBJ1-2; 8 nucleotides agree with TRBD1. V dropped 4 bases and J dropped 8; count of bases not matched to a gene: 15. The CDR3 has 16 residues. Looked up from germline, CDR1 is SGHVS and CDR2 is FQNEAQ. CDR3 in DNA: TGTGCCAGCAGCTCCACCCCAGGGGGCGCAGCCGCAGGCTACACCTTC. Its protein is CASSSTPGGAAAGYTF. Together with reference TRBV7-8 and TRBJ1-2, the CDR3 gives the full variable domain: GAGVSQSPRYKVAKRGQDVALRCDPISGHVSLFWYQQALGQGPEFLTYFQNEAQLDKSGLPSDRFFAERPEGSVSTLKIQRTQQEDSAVYLCASSSTPGGAAAGYTFGSGTRLTVV.

This clonotype was counted at least ten times. CDR3 sequence (DNA): TGCAGTGCCGGGGCAGTCGTATCTACTGAAGCTTTCTTT. Translation: CSAGAVVSTEAFF. The chain has TRBV20-1 and TRBJ1-1, with D possibly TRBD1 on 5 matching bases. V lost 6 bases to trimming and J lost 5 bases, with 16 bases between them. The CDR3 is made up of 13 amino acids. Germline CDR1 reads DFQATT; CDR2 reads SNEGSKA (reference sequence).

In DNA form, the CDR3 reads TGTGCCAGCAAGGAGGACAGAGAAACCTACGAGCAGTACTTC. Translating gives CASKEDRETYEQYF. The gene calls are TRBV12-3 or TRBV12-4 and TRBJ2-7; maybe TRBD1 (6 bases). Trimming took 7 bases from V and 2 from J, leaving 15 bases between them. The CDR3 sequence is 14 residues long.

This clonotype was detected many times. The chain recombines TRBV20-1 with TRBJ2-5, with D uncertain. Germline V gene sequence: CDR1 DFQATT, CDR2 SNEGSKA (reference sequence). The CDR3 spans 13 residues. V was clipped by 2 bases and J by 2 bases, with 9 bases between them. This CDR3 is CSARQVSQETQYF. For the CDR3, the DNA is TGCAGTGCTAGACAAGTATCTCAAGAGACCCAGTACTTC.

This clonotype was counted at least ten times. The chain employs TRBV12-3 or TRBV12-4 and TRBJ1-1; tentatively, D is TRBD1 (5 bases). This CDR3 has 14 amino acids. Trimming took off 7 bases at V and 6 bases at J, with 18 bases between the two ends. The chain's CDR3 is CASTSRGGRSEAFF. In DNA, the CDR3 is TGTGCCAGCACTTCGCGGGGGGGAAGGTCTGAAGCTTTCTTT.

This clonotype showed up just a few times. The chain has TRBV7-8 and TRBJ1-5; D is ambiguous. This CDR3 comprises 15 residues. Germline loops: CDR1 SGHVS, CDR2 FQNEAQ. V was clipped by 5 bases and J by 0 bases, with 11 bases between them. CDR3 nucleotides: TGTGCCAGCAGCCCAATCCCGGGTAGCAATCAGCCCCAGCATTTT. It is translated as CASSPIPGSNQPQHF.

The chain is built from TRBV3-1 and TRBJ2-7; no clear D. V was trimmed by 0 bases and J by 1 base, leaving 13 bases between them. Germline CDR1 LGHDT, CDR2 YNNKEL (reference sequence). The CDR3 contains 16 residues. The DNA for the CDR3 is TGTGCCAGCAGCCAAGAAGTAAGGACCGAATCCTACGAGCAGTACTTC. This codes for CASSQEVRTESYEQYF.

This clonotype was seen at least ten times. The chain links TRBV12-3 or TRBV12-4 to TRBJ2-7; TRBD1 aligns across 9 bases. The CDR3 totals 16 residues. The J segment lost 5 bases and the V segment lost 5 bases, leaving 13 bases of the junction unmatched. CDR3 DNA sequence: TGTGCCAGCAGTCCACGAACAGGGGGCATTAGGAACGAGCAGTACTTC. Translation gives CASSPRTGGIRNEQYF.

The genes are TRBV12-3 or TRBV12-4 and TRBJ2-4, with 8 bases that match TRBD1. This CDR3 is 13 amino acids long. Trimming at V came to 3 bases and at J to 6 bases, leaving 1 base not matched to a gene. CDR3 coding DNA: TGTGCCAGCAGTTTGACAGGGGTAAACATTCAGTACTTC. It yields the protein CASSLTGVNIQYF.

The chain joins TRBV11-1 to TRBJ2-6; D is ambiguous. The germline V gene encodes CDR1 SGHAT and CDR2 FQDESV (reference sequence). Between the trimmed V and J ends, which lost 8 bases and 1 base, there was a span of 15 bases. The CDR3 is made up of 16 amino acids. CDR3 loop: CASLIPRMSGANVLTF. Here the CDR3 DNA reads TGTGCCAGCCTCATACCCAGGATGTCTGGGGCCAACGTCCTGACTTTC.

This clonotype has ten or more counts. The chain has TRBV28 and TRBJ1-1, with no clear D. The CDR3 extends over 14 amino acids. From germline, CDR1 is MDHEN and CDR2 SYDVKM. V shed 4 bases and J shed 5 bases, with 14 bases lying between them. Here the CDR3 reads CASSSGLVYTEAFF. For the CDR3, the DNA is TGTGCCAGCAGTTCTGGCCTGGTGTATACTGAAGCTTTCTTT.

This clonotype was recorded at least ten times. The chain couples TRBV6-1 to TRBJ2-1; 8 positions match TRBD2. Germline lookup yields CDR1 MNHNS and CDR2 SASEGT. Trimming at V came to 5 bases and at J to 0 bases, leaving 3 bases not matched to a gene. This CDR3 contains 15 residues. Written as DNA, the CDR3 is TGTGCCAGCAGTCCACTAGCGGTCTCCTACAATGAGCAGTTCTTC. Translation gives CASSPLAVSYNEQFF.

This clonotype has ten or more counts. J is TRBJ1-1 and V is TRBV9; TRBD1 matches at 7 bases. The CDR3 length is 14 residues. V was clipped by 0 bases and J by 11 bases; unmatched bases: 10. Germline values: CDR1 SGDLS, CDR2 YYNGEE. The CDR3 reads CASSVGGMTGPAFF. The DNA for the CDR3 is TGTGCCAGCAGCGTAGGAGGGATGACAGGGCCGGCTTTCTTT.

This clonotype was counted at least ten times. The chain carries TRBV19 and TRBJ1-1; D perhaps matches TRBD1 (5 bases). V was cut by 7 bases and J by 1 base, with 10 bases left in between. Germline V gene lookup returns CDR1 LNHDA and CDR2 SQIVND (reference sequence). The CDR3 extends over 13 amino acids. The CDR3 region has the DNA TGTGCCAGTACGGGGCCGCCGAACACTGAAGCTTTCTTT. Protein sequence: CASTGPPNTEAFF.

A few counts support this clonotype. This rearrangement joins TRBV12-3 or TRBV12-4 to TRBJ2-2; a possible D gene is TRBD1 (6 bases). The CDR3 is 15 amino acids. The V end was cut by 7 bases, the J end by 0 bases, with 12 bases between. CDR3 nucleotide sequence: TGTGCCAGCAACCTCGGACAGACGAACACCGGGGAGCTGTTTTTT. Protein sequence: CASNLGQTNTGELFF.

The chain employs TRBV6-2 or TRBV6-3 and TRBJ2-7; D is possibly TRBD1 or TRBD2 (5 bases each). There are 16 residues in the CDR3. Trimming left V 5 bases short and J 4 bases short, with 21 bases between. CDR1 and CDR2 (germline): MNHEY, SVGEGT. Written as DNA, the CDR3 is TGTGCCAGCAGTCCCCTAGCCGGGACGGAAGAATACGAGCAGTACTTC. Protein sequence: CASSPLAGTEEYEQYF.

The rearrangement links TRBV7-2 to TRBJ2-2, with a weak D call TRBD1 (5 bases). The germline CDR1 and CDR2 sequences are SGHTA and FQGNSA. The CDR3 sequence is 14 residues long. V shed 5 bases and J shed 8 bases, with 15 bases lying between them. The chain's CDR3 is CASSQQRGKGELFF. The CDR3 coding sequence is TGTGCCAGCAGCCAACAAAGGGGCAAGGGGGAGCTGTTTTTT. The full variable domain, in which reference TRBV7-2 and TRBJ2-2 provide the parts outside the CDR3, is GAGVSQSPSNKVTEKGKDVELRCDPISGHTALYWYRQSLGQGLEFLIYFQGNSAPDKSGLPSDRFSAERTGGSVSTLTIQRTQQEDSAVYLCASSQQRGKGELFFGEGSRLTVL.

The table lists this clonotype with many counts. J is TRBJ2-7 and V is TRBV2; D gene ambiguous. This CDR3 has 16 amino acids. Germline V gene sequence: CDR1 SNHLY, CDR2 FYNNEI. The ends were cut back, 2 bases at V and 2 bases at J, with 16 bases in the middle. The CDR3 loop is CASSEFIGQKAYEQYF. In DNA, the CDR3 is TGTGCCAGCAGTGAATTTATAGGGCAAAAAGCCTACGAGCAGTACTTC.

The V and J genes are TRBV11-2 and TRBJ1-1; 9 bases agree with TRBD1. The V and J ends lost 4 bases and 4 bases, in that order; junction bases with no gene match: 10. The germline V gene encodes CDR1 SGHAT and CDR2 FQNNGV. This CDR3 region has 16 residues. Here the CDR3 DNA reads TGTGCCAGCAGCTCGCCACCGGGACAGGGTGCCACTGAAGCTTTCTTT. Amino acids: CASSSPPGQGATEAFF.

There are many counts of this clonotype. The genes are TRBV6-5 and TRBJ1-1; no firm D call. Trimming took off 5 bases at V and 6 bases at J, with 13 bases between the two ends. The CDR3 spans 13 residues. Per germline, CDR1 MNHEY and CDR2 SVGAGI. The CDR3: CASSHRTSPEAFF. CDR3 in DNA: TGTGCCAGCAGTCACCGGACGAGCCCTGAAGCTTTCTTT.

In its sample, this clonotype was seen many times. In nucleotides, the CDR3 is TGTGCCTGGAGTGTACCGGCGGGGAACACTGAAGCTTTCTTT. Residues: CAWSVPAGNTEAFF. The V gene is TRBV30, the J gene TRBJ1-1; D remains unclear. Germline V gene sequence: CDR1 GTSNPN, CDR2 SVGIG (reference sequence). Trimming removed 0 bases at V and 1 base at J, with 9 bases between. The CDR3 totals 14 residues.

This clonotype was seen a handful of times. The chain is built from TRBV7-9 and TRBJ2-7; possibly TRBD2 for D (6 bases). This CDR3 spans 14 amino acids. Germline CDR1 SEHNR, CDR2 FQNEAQ (reference sequence). The V gene lost 8 bases and the J gene lost 0 bases, with 14 bases spanning the gap. This CDR3 reads CASAPEGLSYEQYF. For the CDR3, the DNA is TGTGCCAGCGCTCCGGAGGGCCTCTCCTACGAGCAGTACTTC.

This clonotype was recorded a few times. A read error may explain this, as a much larger clone is one base away. The V gene is TRBV19, the J gene TRBJ1-1; 7 bases line up with TRBD1. Germline assignment: CDR1 LNHDA and CDR2 SQIVND (reference sequence). The CDR3 is 17 residues long. CDR3 region: CASTSTLGGGAETEACF. Written as DNA, the CDR3 is TGTGCCAGTACTAGCACCCTAGGAGGGGGCGCGGAGACTGAAGCTTGCTTT.

The genes are TRBV7-8 and TRBJ1-1; D not certain. V lost 2 bases and J 1 base, leaving 5 bases between the germline ends. The V gene's germline CDR1 is SGHVS and CDR2 FQNEAQ. The CDR3 is 13 residues long. CDR3 in amino acids: CASSLLPNTEAFF. CDR3 in DNA: TGTGCCAGCAGCTTATTACCGAACACTGAAGCTTTCTTT.

The chain uses TRBV6-1 and TRBJ2-5; 15 bases align to TRBD2. CDR1 is MNHNS and CDR2 is SASEGT in the germline V gene. The V segment lost 0 bases and the J segment 6 bases; nucleotides outside the gene matches: 14. The CDR3 sequence is 20 residues long. The CDR3 sequence is CASSEAYRGLAGGPGKTQYF. In DNA, the CDR3 is TGTGCCAGCAGTGAAGCCTATAGAGGACTAGCGGGAGGGCCGGGGAAGACCCAGTACTTC.

The CDR3 DNA sequence: TGTGCCACCAGTGACACCGCCTATGGCTACACCTTC. Translation gives CATSDTAYGYTF. The rearrangement links TRBV24-1 to TRBJ1-2, with D unclear. Germline V gene lookup returns CDR1 KGHDR and CDR2 SFDVKD. CDR3 size: 12 residues. V lost 4 bases and J lost 4, with 6 bases in between.